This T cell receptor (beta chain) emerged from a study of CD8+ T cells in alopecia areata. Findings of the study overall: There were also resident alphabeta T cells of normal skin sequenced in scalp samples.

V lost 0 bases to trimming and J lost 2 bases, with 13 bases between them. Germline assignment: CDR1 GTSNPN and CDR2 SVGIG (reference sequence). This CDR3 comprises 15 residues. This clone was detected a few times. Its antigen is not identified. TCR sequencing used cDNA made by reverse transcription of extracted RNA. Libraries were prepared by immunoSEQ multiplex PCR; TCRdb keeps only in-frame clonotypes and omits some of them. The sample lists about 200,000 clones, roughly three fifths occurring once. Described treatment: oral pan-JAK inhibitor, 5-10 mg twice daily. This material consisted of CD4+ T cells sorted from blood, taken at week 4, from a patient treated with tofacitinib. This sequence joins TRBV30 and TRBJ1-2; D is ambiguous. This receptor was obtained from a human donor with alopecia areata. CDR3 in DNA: TGTGCCTGGAGTGTACTTCTGAAAGGGAACTATGGCTACACCTTC. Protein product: CAWSVLLKGNYGYTF.